This T cell receptor beta chain was identified during a study of cytomegalovirus exposure and HLA in healthy donors. The overall study: The 90 to 150 validation repertoires, a later analysis reported, used the same platform as the 650 to 800 repertoires from the first cohort.

A word on this clone: What it binds is unknown.

The method was immunoSEQ multiplex PCR; TCRdb's version includes in-frame clones alone and lacks a portion of them. The sample has 150,000 to 200,000 clones, 85% seen once; the top ten hold 15% to 20%. The CDR3 covers 15 residues. The germline CDR1 and CDR2 sequences are MDHEN and SYDVKM. After removal of 2 bases from V and 2 bases from J, the junction contained 4 bases not matched to a gene. Study outcomes and limitations: Researchers catalogued some 160 TCR beta chains as cytomegalovirus-associated. Later, an analysis found that TCR clusters from the first cohort tended to co-occur in the roughly 130 validation repertoires.

Specimen: PBMCs. The chain uses TRBV28 and TRBJ2-5; TRBD1 agrees at 8 bases. This clonotype was sampled from a man between 18 and 29 years old in good health and CMV-seropositive. CDR3 DNA sequence: TGTGCCAGCAGTTTAGTAACAGGGGGACAAGAGACCCAGTACTTC. It specifies CASSLVTGGQETQYF.